What follows describes a single T cell receptor (beta chain). This record comes from a study of immune evolution from preneoplasia to lung adenocarcinoma. Only in-frame clones appear in the TCRdb table, and some are missing; sequencing was by immunoSEQ multiplex PCR. This sample has 7,000 to 9,000 clones, with around 77% found just once. Resections took place in Japan or China from 2014 to 2017. Germline V gives CDR1 SEHNR, CDR2 FQNEAQ (reference sequence). This CDR3 region has 13 residues. The germline V and J ends were trimmed by 10 bases and 3 bases, with 15 bases remaining between them. Sequenced input: FFPE adjacent normal lung tissue. The chain is built from TRBV7-9 and TRBJ1-1; no clear D gene. The source of this sequence is a person aged 70 to 85 with lung adenocarcinoma. DNA of the CDR3: TGTGCCACCAGACCGAACTCTTACACTGAAGCTTTCTTT. Translated: CATRPNSYTEAFF.